The entry below describes one TCR beta chain. Its antigen is unknown. This record belongs to a study of shared clonotypes between healthy human individuals. At the level of the study: A couple of female and a few male donors aged 18 to 49 were enrolled. CD4 naive and memory got three plates each, CD8 naive two, CD8 memory one. Broader study findings: Generally, estimated richness proved larger in naive subsets than it did in memory subsets.

Per the germline V gene, CDR1 is MNHEY and CDR2 is SMNVEV (reference sequence). Deletions cut 6 bases from V and 3 bases from J, with 15 bases between. The CDR3 length is 15 residues. Using immunoSEQ multiplex PCR, the repertoire was profiled, and TCRdb retains in-frame clones only, with some absent. Of around 2.5 million clones listed, 90% to 95% were seen once; the top ten hold 0.36%. The chain is built from TRBV27 and TRBJ2-1, with no clear D. This sequence originates from a man in his late teens or twenties in good health. Some clones in this sample may be carry-over from other donors' samples. The sample taken for sequencing was naive CD4+ T cells from PBMCs. Documented subset: CD45RA+ positively selected. CDR3 region: CASSSDARNYNEQFF. The CDR3 nucleotides are TGTGCCAGCAGCTCGGACGCTCGAAACTACAATGAGCAGTTCTTC.